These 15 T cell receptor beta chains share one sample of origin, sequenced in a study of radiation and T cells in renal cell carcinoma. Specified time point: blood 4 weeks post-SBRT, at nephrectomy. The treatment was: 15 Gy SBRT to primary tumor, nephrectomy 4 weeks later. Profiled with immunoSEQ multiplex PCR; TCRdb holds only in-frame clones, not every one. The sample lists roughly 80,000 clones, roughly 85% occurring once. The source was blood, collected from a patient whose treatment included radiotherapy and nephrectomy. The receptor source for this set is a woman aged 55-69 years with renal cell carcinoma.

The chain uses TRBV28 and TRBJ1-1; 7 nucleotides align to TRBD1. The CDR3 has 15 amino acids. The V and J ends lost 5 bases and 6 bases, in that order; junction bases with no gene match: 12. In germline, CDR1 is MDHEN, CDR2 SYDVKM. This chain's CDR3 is CASSPQGHISPEAFF. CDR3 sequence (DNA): TGTGCCAGCAGTCCACAGGGGCACATATCCCCTGAAGCTTTCTTT.

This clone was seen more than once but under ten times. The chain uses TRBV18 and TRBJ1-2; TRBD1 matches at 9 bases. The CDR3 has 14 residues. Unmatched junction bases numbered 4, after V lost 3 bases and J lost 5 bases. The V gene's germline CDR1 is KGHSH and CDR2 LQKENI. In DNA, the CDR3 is TGTGCCAGCTCACCCGGGACAGGGCAATATGGCTACACCTTC. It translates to CASSPGTGQYGYTF.

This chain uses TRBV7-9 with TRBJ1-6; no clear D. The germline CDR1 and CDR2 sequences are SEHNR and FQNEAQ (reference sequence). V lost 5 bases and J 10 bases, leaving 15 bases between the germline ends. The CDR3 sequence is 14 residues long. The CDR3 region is CASSPSSVRSPLHF. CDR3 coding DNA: TGTGCCAGCAGCCCGTCAAGCGTTAGATCACCCCTCCACTTT.

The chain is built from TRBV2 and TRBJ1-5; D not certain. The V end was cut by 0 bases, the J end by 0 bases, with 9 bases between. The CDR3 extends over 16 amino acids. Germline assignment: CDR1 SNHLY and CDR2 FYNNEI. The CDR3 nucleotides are TGTGCCAGCAGTGAAGCGGGCCATTATAGCAATCAGCCCCAGCATTTT. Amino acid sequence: CASSEAGHYSNQPQHF. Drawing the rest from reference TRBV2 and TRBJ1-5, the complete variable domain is EPEVTQTPSHQVTQMGQEVILRCVPISNHLYFYWYRQILGQKVEFLVSFYNNEISEKSEIFDDQFSVERPDGSNFTLKIRSTKLEDSAMYFCASSEAGHYSNQPQHFGDGTRLSIL.

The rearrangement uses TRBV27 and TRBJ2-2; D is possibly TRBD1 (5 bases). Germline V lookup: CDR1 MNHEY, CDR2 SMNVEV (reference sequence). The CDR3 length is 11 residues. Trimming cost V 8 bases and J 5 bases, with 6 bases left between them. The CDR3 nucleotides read TGTGCCAGCCGGACAACCGGGGAGCTGTTTTTT. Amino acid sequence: CASRTTGELFF.

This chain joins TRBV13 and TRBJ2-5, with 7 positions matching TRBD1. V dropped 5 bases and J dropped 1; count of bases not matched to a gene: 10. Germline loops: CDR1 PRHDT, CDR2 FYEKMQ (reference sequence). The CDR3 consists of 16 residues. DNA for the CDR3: TGTGCCAGCAGCCGCCGTTCGAACAGGGGCCAAGAGACCCAGTACTTC. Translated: CASSRRSNRGQETQYF.

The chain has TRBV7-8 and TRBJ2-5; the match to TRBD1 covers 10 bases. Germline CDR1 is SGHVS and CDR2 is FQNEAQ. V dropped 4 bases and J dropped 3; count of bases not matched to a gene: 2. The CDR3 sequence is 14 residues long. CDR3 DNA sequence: TGTGCCAGCAGCTCCGGACAGGGGGAAGAGACCCAGTACTTC. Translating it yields CASSSGQGEETQYF.

Here the CDR3 DNA reads TGTGCCTGGGGGGAAGGCAGGGCCGCAGAGACCCAGTACTTC. Residues: CAWGEGRAAETQYF. This chain uses TRBV30 with TRBJ2-5; D may be TRBD1 (5 bases). Germline CDR1 GTSNPN, CDR2 SVGIG (reference sequence). Between the trimmed V and J ends, which lost 5 bases and 4 bases, there was a span of 17 bases. This CDR3 spans 14 amino acids.

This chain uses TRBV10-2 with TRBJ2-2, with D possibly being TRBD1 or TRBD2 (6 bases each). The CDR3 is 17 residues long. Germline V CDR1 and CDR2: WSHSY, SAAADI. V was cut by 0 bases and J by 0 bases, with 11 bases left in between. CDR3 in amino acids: CASSESMGGANTGELFF. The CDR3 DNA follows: TGCGCCAGCAGTGAGTCGATGGGGGGCGCGAACACCGGGGAGCTGTTTTTT.

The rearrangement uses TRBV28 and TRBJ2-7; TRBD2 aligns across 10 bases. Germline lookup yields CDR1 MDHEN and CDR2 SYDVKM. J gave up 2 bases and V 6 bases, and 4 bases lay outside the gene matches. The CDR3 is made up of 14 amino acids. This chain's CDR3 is CASRAGGPTYEQYF. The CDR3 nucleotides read TGTGCCAGCAGAGCGGGAGGGCCCACCTACGAGCAGTACTTC.

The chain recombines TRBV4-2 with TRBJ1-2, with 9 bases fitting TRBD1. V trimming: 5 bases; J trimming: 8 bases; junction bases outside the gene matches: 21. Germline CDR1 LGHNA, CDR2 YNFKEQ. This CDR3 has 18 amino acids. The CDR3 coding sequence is TGTGCCAGCAGCGCGCGACCCGGGACAGGGTCAAGCAGGGGAGGCTACACCTTC. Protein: CASSARPGTGSSRGGYTF.

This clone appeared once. Here the CDR3 reads CASSPLGNTVNSPLHF. In DNA form, the CDR3 reads TGTGCCAGCAGTCCTTTAGGGAATACGGTTAATTCACCCCTCCACTTT. The V gene is TRBV28, the J gene TRBJ1-6; D not certain. The V and J ends lost 5 bases and 6 bases respectively, with 17 bases between them. The CDR3 has 16 amino acids. Germline CDR1 MDHEN, CDR2 SYDVKM.

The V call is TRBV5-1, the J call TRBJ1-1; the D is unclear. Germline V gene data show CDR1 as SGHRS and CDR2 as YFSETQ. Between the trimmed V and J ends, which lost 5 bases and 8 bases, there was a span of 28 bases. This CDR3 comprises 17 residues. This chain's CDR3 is CASSPAIWDPVPPEAFF. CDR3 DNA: TGCGCCAGCAGTCCCGCTATTTGGGATCCTGTCCCCCCCGAAGCTTTCTTT.

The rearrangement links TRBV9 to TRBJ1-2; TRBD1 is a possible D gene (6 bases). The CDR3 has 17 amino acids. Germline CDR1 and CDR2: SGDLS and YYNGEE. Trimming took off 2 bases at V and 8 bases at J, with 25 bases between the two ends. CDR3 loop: CASSVPSPGQGVLGYTF. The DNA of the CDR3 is TGTGCCAGCAGCGTCCCCTCTCCGGGACAAGGAGTTTTGGGCTACACCTTC.

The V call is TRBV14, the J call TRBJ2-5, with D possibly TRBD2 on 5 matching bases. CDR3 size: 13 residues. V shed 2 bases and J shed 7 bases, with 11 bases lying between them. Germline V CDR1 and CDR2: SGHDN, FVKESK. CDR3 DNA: TGTGCCAGCAGCCAATTGGAGGTACTGACCCAGTACTTC. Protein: CASSQLEVLTQYF.